What follows are 10 T cell receptor beta chains derived from one specimen sequenced in a study of T cells in Graves' hyperthyroidism and ophthalmopathy. RNA transcripts served as the template for amplifying TCR beta CDR3 regions. Primed by the HTBI set, a first-round RT-PCR was run on the TCR CDR3. TCRdb re-called the multiplex PCR reads with MiXCR, one entry per CDR3 protein. The sample has almost 350,000 distinct CDR3 sequences; 15% to 20% are singletons. The sequenced material came from blood. These receptors were taken from a woman aged 40 to 50 with Graves' ophthalmopathy.

This clonotype is large. The chain couples TRBV6-2 or TRBV6-3 to TRBJ2-7; 8 positions agree with TRBD1. CDR1 is MNHEY and CDR2 is SVGEGT in the germline V gene. The CDR3 spans 12 residues. Losses at the gene ends were 6 bases for V and 6 bases for J; bases not matched to a gene: 4. The CDR3 spells CASSRTGTEQYF. The CDR3 DNA follows: TGTGCCAGCAGCCGGACAGGGACCGAGCAGTACTTC.

This clonotype was counted many times. The chain is built from TRBV20-1 and TRBJ1-2; TRBD1 matches at 11 bases. The CDR3 runs to 17 residues. Unmatched junction bases numbered 12, after V lost 3 bases and J lost 3 bases. The V gene's germline CDR1 is DFQATT and CDR2 SNEGSKA (reference sequence). The CDR3 nucleotides are TGCAGTGCTAGTTCCGGACAGGGGGCTTCTGCATACTATGGCTACACCTTC. The encoded protein is CSASSGQGASAYYGYTF.

This clonotype has at least ten counts. This chain links TRBV7-2 with TRBJ1-5; TRBD1 might be the D (5 bases). The CDR3 runs 15 residues. Per germline, CDR1 SGHTA and CDR2 FQGNSA. V lost 1 base and J 7 bases, leaving 14 bases between the germline ends. The CDR3 DNA is TGTGCCAGCAGCTTAGAGTCAGGGTCGAGGCAGCCCCAGCATTTT. Translated: CASSLESGSRQPQHF. Based on the CDR3 plus reference TRBV7-2 and TRBJ1-5, the full variable domain is GAGVSQSPSNKVTEKGKDVELRCDPISGHTALYWYRQSLGQGLEFLIYFQGNSAPDKSGLPSDRFSAERTGGSVSTLTIQRTQQEDSAVYLCASSLESGSRQPQHFGDGTRLSIL.

This clonotype was seen repeatedly, ten times or more. The chain couples TRBV12-3 or TRBV12-4 to TRBJ1-2, with D unresolved. The CDR3 runs 11 residues. Trimming removed 5 bases from V and 7 bases from J, with 8 bases in between. CDR3 in amino acids: CASSHGIGYTF. The CDR3, as DNA: TGTGCCAGCAGTCACGGGATTGGCTACACCTTC.

Concerning this clonotype: The conserved phenylalanine or tryptophan is not found at the CDR3 terminus, so this likely reflects a read error. V is TRBV2 and J is TRBJ2-7, with a weak D call TRBD1 (6 bases). CDR1 is SNHLY, CDR2 FYNNEI, per germline. The V end was cut by 6 bases, the J end by 0 bases, with 15 bases between. This CDR3 has 15 amino acids. CDR3 residues: CASSRTGPISYEQYS. CDR3 sequence (DNA): TGTGCCAGCAGCAGAACAGGGCCGATCTCCTACGAGCAGTACTCC.

The chain has TRBV4-1 and TRBJ1-6; 7 bases align to TRBD1. Germline lookup yields CDR1 MGHRA and CDR2 YSYEKL. The CDR3 extends over 18 amino acids. The trim removed 0 bases at V and 10 bases at J, leaving 15 bases unmatched. The CDR3 nucleotides are TGCGCCAGCAGCCAAGATCTTGCAGGGGGAGTTTCTGGGTCACCCCTCCACTTT. As protein: CASSQDLAGGVSGSPLHF.

This clonotype was seen at least ten times. The chain uses TRBV28 and TRBJ1-2; D might be TRBD1 (5 bases). Germline-derived CDR1 and CDR2 are MDHEN and SYDVKM. V lost 2 bases, J lost 4 bases, and 11 bases lay in between. The CDR3 has 14 amino acids. The CDR3 DNA is TGTGCCAGCAGTTTAGAACAGGAGATCTATGGCTACACCTTC. It specifies CASSLEQEIYGYTF.

This clonotype was observed many times. The V call is TRBV30, the J call TRBJ1-5; D is unclear. CDR3 length equals 13 residues. Looked up from germline, CDR1 is GTSNPN and CDR2 is SVGIG (reference sequence). Between the trimmed V and J ends, which lost 0 bases and 5 bases, there was a span of 8 bases. CDR3 in amino acids: CAWSVSSDQPQHF. The CDR3 nucleotides read TGTGCCTGGAGTGTATCCTCTGATCAGCCCCAGCATTTT.

This chain joins TRBV30 and TRBJ2-5; D is ambiguous. V lost 1 base and J lost 4, with 13 bases in between. The CDR3 has 14 residues. Looked up from germline, CDR1 is GTSNPN and CDR2 is SVGIG (reference sequence). The CDR3 DNA reads TGTGCCTGGAGTGACGGTCAGCACATAGAGACCCAGTACTTC. Amino acid sequence: CAWSDGQHIETQYF.

This clonotype has a count of ten or more. The chain carries TRBV6-1 and TRBJ1-1; D ambiguous. The V and J ends lost 3 bases and 8 bases respectively, with 13 bases between them. This CDR3 region has 13 residues. In germline, CDR1 is MNHNS, CDR2 SASEGT. CDR3: CASSDLWGTEAFF. The CDR3 DNA follows: TGTGCCAGCAGTGATTTATGGGGTACGGAAGCTTTCTTT.